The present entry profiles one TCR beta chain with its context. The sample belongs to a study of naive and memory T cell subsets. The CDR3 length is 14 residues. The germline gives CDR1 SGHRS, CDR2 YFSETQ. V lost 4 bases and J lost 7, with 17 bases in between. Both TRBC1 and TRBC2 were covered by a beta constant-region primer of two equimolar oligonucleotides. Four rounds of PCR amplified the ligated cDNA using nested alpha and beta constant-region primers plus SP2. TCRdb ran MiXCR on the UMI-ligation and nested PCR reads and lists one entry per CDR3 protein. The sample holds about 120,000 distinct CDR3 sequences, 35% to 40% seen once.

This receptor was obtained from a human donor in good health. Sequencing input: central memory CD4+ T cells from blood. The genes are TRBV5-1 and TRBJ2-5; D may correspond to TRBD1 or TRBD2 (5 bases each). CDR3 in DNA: TGCGCCAGCAGCCTGGGGACCTTCTCCGGGACCCAGTACTTC. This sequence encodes CASSLGTFSGTQYF. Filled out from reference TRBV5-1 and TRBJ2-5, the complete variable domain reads KAGVTQTPRYLIKTRGQQVTLSCSPISGHRSVSWYQQTPGQGLQFLFEYFSETQRNKGNFPGRFSGRQFSNSRSEMNVSTLELGDSALYLCASSLGTFSGTQYFGPGTRLLVL.